The present TCR beta chain was sequenced within a study of T cell responses to AZD1222 COVID-19 vaccine. On the study more broadly: Investigators merged groups given second doses at roughly 4 or roughly 12 weeks.

About this clone: Its antigen remains unknown.

Findings of the study overall: Repertoires in all cases were sampled only once the peak T cell response had passed. Clonal diversity was possibly underestimated, and the donors were mostly white British, with more females.

The CDR3 covers 12 residues. CDR1 is MDHEN, CDR2 SYDVKM, per germline. V was pared by 3 bases and J by 7 bases, with 9 bases between. The assay was immunoSEQ multiplex PCR, and TCRdb's table has in-frame clones only and misses some. This table holds under 150,000 clones, over 80% found once. The chain recombines TRBV28 with TRBJ1-2; D unresolved. The clonotype originates from an adult in good health. The sequences come from peripheral blood, collected on day 0 of AZD1222 vaccination. CDR3 sequence (DNA): TGTGCCAGCAGTTTCAGCTCATCTGGCTACACCTTC. Its protein product is CASSFSSSGYTF.